This T cell receptor (beta chain) was captured by sequencing in a study of blood T cell repertoires in COVID-19. Looking at the study overall: The analysed material was cDNA or gDNA that came from T cells, B-cell-depleted T cells, or PBMCs.

CDR3 length: 15 amino acids. CDR1 is SGHVS, CDR2 FNYEAQ, per germline. With V trimmed by 5 bases and J by 9 bases, 11 bases remained unmatched. Authors' analysis steps: Reference gene primer amplification gave nucleated cell count estimates. Using immunoSEQ multiplex PCR, the repertoire was profiled, and TCRdb retains in-frame clones only, with some absent. From that table come the V and J calls and clone size; the DNA was used to work out D and trimming. The table has roughly 68,000 clones, approximately 82% seen once. The rearrangement joins TRBV7-6 to TRBJ2-7; 12 nucleotides line up with TRBD2. Sequencing was done on a sample of peripheral blood. This clonotype was sampled from a woman of 80 years or more with acute or convalescent COVID-19. The CDR3 nucleotides are TGTGCCAGCAGCCCCGAACTAGCGGGAGGTGCCGTGCAGTACTTC. Protein product: CASSPELAGGAVQYF.